The present T cell receptor beta chain was sequenced within a study of human T cells and chemical hapten exposure. Notes on the study in general: Clustering by CDR3 similarity yielded significantly more large clusters from expanded TCRs than controls.

As for time point: patch test 2, 6 weeks after DPC sensitization. Treatment noted: therapeutic diphenylcyclopropenone sensitization with weekly scalp DPC. Whole blood, unfractionated, served as the material for total RNA extraction. With regard to this clonotype: Its antigen is currently unknown.

V gave up 6 bases and J gave up 8 bases; unmatched junction bases: 14. Germline CDR1 and CDR2: GTSNPN and SVGIG (reference sequence). This CDR3 region has 15 residues. TCRdb reprocessed the RACE reads with MiXCR, giving one entry per CDR3 protein. The data contain about 140,000 distinct CDR3 sequences, around 11% of them singletons. Sequenced material: whole blood, taken in connection with sensitization to the hapten diphenylcyclopropenone (DPC). This clonotype originated in a woman aged 50 to 65 with alopecia areata. Some clones in this sample may be carry-over from other donors' samples. The V call is TRBV30, the J call TRBJ2-1; 9 bases align to TRBD1. DNA of the CDR3: TGTGCCTGTCTGAACCCCGGACAGGGGTCCTATGAGCAGTTCTTC. Protein product: CACLNPGQGSYEQFF.